Presented here are 31 T cell receptor beta chains from one specimen sequenced in a study of T cells in localized non-small cell lung cancer. Sequencing was performed with immunoSEQ multiplex PCR; in TCRdb, only in-frame clones are kept and a portion is missing. The data contain 90,000 to 95,000 clones, roughly 87% of them singletons. The material sequenced was peripheral blood, taken before any cancer treatment. All receptors come from a man between 40 and 69 years old with stage I squamous cell lung carcinoma.

The chain is built from TRBV6-6 and TRBJ1-3; D remains ambiguous. V was shortened by 6 bases and J by 0 bases, with 9 bases between the two germline ends. From germline, CDR1 is MNHNY and CDR2 SVGAGI (reference sequence). The CDR3 sequence is 14 residues long. CDR3: CASRTASSGNTIYF. In nucleotides, the CDR3 is TGTGCCAGCAGAACAGCTAGCTCTGGAAACACCATATATTTT.

The chain has TRBV4-1 and TRBJ2-6, with TRBD2 as a possible D gene (6 bases). CDR3 size: 17 residues. Germline values: CDR1 MGHRA, CDR2 YSYEKL. Trimming shortened V by 0 bases and J by 4 bases, and 13 bases separated the two germline ends. CDR3 residues: CASSQELGRSGANVLTF. The CDR3 nucleotides read TGCGCCAGCAGCCAAGAGCTTGGGAGGAGCGGGGCCAACGTCCTGACTTTC.

The gene calls are TRBV19 and TRBJ2-3, with D tentatively TRBD1 (6 bases). V lost 5 bases, J lost 2 bases, and 11 bases lay in between. The germline CDR1 and CDR2 sequences are LNHDA and SQIVND (reference sequence). This CDR3 has 14 residues. The CDR3 is CASSSWTDTDTQYF. The DNA for the CDR3 is TGTGCCAGTAGTTCTTGGACAGACACAGATACGCAGTATTTT.

The chain has TRBV25-1 and TRBJ1-1, with D hard to call. The CDR3 covers 13 residues. V shed 1 base and J shed 6 bases, with 9 bases lying between them. Germline V CDR1 and CDR2: MGHDK, SYGVNS. CDR3 DNA sequence: TGTGCCAGCAGTGAATTCCGGGCCCCTGAAGCTTTCTTT. This codes for CASSEFRAPEAFF.

The chain recombines TRBV20-1 with TRBJ1-1; D is undetermined. The germline gives CDR1 DFQATT, CDR2 SNEGSKA (reference sequence). The CDR3 has 11 residues. V was cut by 3 bases and J by 4 bases, with 6 bases left in between. CDR3 sequence reads: CSARGGTEAFF. CDR3 DNA sequence: TGCAGTGCTAGGGGAGGCACTGAAGCTTTCTTT.

CDR3 amino acids: CASSQPGIQETQYF. As DNA, the CDR3 is TGTGCCAGTAGTCAACCTGGGATCCAAGAGACCCAGTACTTC. This chain connects TRBV19 to TRBJ2-5; D is ambiguous. Per the germline V gene, CDR1 is LNHDA and CDR2 is SQIVND (reference sequence). The length of the CDR3 is 14 residues. Trimming shortened V by 5 bases and J by 1 base, and 11 bases separated the two germline ends.

The J gene is TRBJ1-4, the V gene TRBV19; D not resolved. The germline V and J ends were trimmed by 4 bases and 8 bases, with 14 bases remaining between them. The V gene's germline CDR1 is LNHDA and CDR2 SQIVND (reference sequence). The CDR3 has 14 residues. This CDR3 reads CASSKVDGAEKLFF. CDR3 coding DNA: TGTGCCAGTAGTAAGGTCGACGGAGCAGAAAAACTGTTTTTT.

J is TRBJ1-5 and V is TRBV6-6; TRBD1 might be the D (5 bases). V was shortened by 5 bases and J by 5 bases, with 13 bases between the two germline ends. Germline lookup yields CDR1 MNHNY and CDR2 SVGAGI (reference sequence). This CDR3 comprises 14 residues. CDR3 sequence reads: CASSPSDSYQPQHF. Here the CDR3 DNA reads TGTGCCAGCAGTCCTTCCGACAGTTATCAGCCCCAGCATTTT.

This rearrangement joins TRBV9 to TRBJ1-1; D is possibly TRBD1 (5 bases). Deletions cut 5 bases from V and 5 bases from J, with 13 bases between. Germline assignment: CDR1 SGDLS and CDR2 YYNGEE. The CDR3 covers 13 residues. CDR3 in DNA: TGTGCCAGCAGGGACGGGGCCGGTACTGAAGCTTTCTTT. This gives the protein CASRDGAGTEAFF.

The CDR3 bases are TGTGCCACCAGCAGAGATTTTGTGCCTTATGGCTACACCTTC. It encodes CATSRDFVPYGYTF. The chain combines TRBV15 with TRBJ1-2; D is undetermined. V was pared by 0 bases and J by 5 bases, with 10 bases between. Looked up from germline, CDR1 is LNHNV and CDR2 is YYDKDF (reference sequence). This CDR3 contains 14 residues.

In its sample, this clone was seen a few times. The chain uses TRBV6-1 and TRBJ2-7; 10 bases match TRBD2. Trimming removed 4 bases from V and 0 bases from J; junction bases left unmatched: 3. Germline V gene lookup returns CDR1 MNHNS and CDR2 SASEGT. The CDR3 totals 15 residues. Here the CDR3 DNA reads TGTGCCAGCAGTGCAGCTAGCGGGAGCTCCTACGAGCAGTACTTC. Translated: CASSAASGSSYEQYF.

The chain recombines TRBV6-1 with TRBJ1-3, with TRBD1 as a possible D gene (6 bases). Germline V CDR1 and CDR2: MNHNS, SASEGT. Trimming stripped 5 bases from V and 0 bases from J, with 11 bases between. The CDR3 contains 15 residues. The CDR3 is CASSIRDNSGNTIYF. CDR3 coding DNA: TGTGCCAGCAGTATCCGGGACAACTCTGGAAACACCATATATTTT.

The chain links TRBV29-1 to TRBJ1-2; unclear D gene. Germline V lookup: CDR1 SQVTM, CDR2 ANQGSEA. With 6 bases removed from V and 8 bases from J, the gap between germline ends came to 13 bases. The CDR3 sequence is 11 residues long. The CDR3 sequence is CSVEPEWGYTF. The CDR3 DNA sequence: TGCAGCGTGGAACCGGAGTGGGGCTACACCTTC.

This clone was found once. The V call is TRBV27, the J call TRBJ2-7, with 7 bases aligning to TRBD1. This CDR3 contains 13 residues. Germline CDR1 and CDR2: MNHEY and SMNVEV (reference sequence). V shed 4 bases, J shed 4 bases, and the junction held 4 bases outside the gene matches. This CDR3 reads CASSWNRGYEQYF. For the CDR3, the DNA is TGTGCCAGCAGTTGGAACAGGGGATACGAGCAGTACTTC.

The gene calls are TRBV14 and TRBJ2-6, with a weak D call TRBD2 (7 bases). The germline CDR1 and CDR2 sequences are SGHDN and FVKESK. V lost 1 base and J 4 bases, leaving 17 bases between the germline ends. The CDR3 covers 18 residues. The CDR3 region has the DNA TGTGCCAGCAGCCAAGGAGGCGGGGGCACCTCCGGGGCCAACGTCCTGACTTTC. Amino acid sequence: CASSQGGGGTSGANVLTF.

The rearrangement uses TRBV7-2 and TRBJ2-7; D remains unclear. Germline lookup yields CDR1 SGHTA and CDR2 FQGNSA. Trimming removed 6 bases from V and 3 bases from J, with 9 bases in between. The length of the CDR3 is 12 residues. For the CDR3, the DNA is TGTGCCAGCAGTCAAAAGAGCTACGAGCAGTACTTC. Its protein product is CASSQKSYEQYF. The full variable domain, completed using reference TRBV7-2 and TRBJ2-7, is GAGVSQSPSNKVTEKGKDVELRCDPISGHTALYWYRQSLGQGLEFLIYFQGNSAPDKSGLPSDRFSAERTGGSVSTLTIQRTQQEDSAVYLCASSQKSYEQYFGPGTRLTVT.

The CDR3: CASSRRFTEAFF. The CDR3 bases are TGTGCCAGCAGCCGACGGTTCACTGAAGCTTTCTTT. The rearrangement links TRBV7-2 to TRBJ1-1, with D hard to call. Trimming stripped 5 bases from V and 4 bases from J, with 8 bases between. Germline CDR1 SGHTA, CDR2 FQGNSA. The CDR3 totals 12 residues.

This chain joins TRBV27 and TRBJ1-6; the D is unclear. This CDR3 is 18 amino acids long. Germline V gene sequence: CDR1 MNHEY, CDR2 SMNVEV (reference sequence). V was trimmed by 2 bases and J by 0 bases, leaving 14 bases between them. The chain's CDR3 is CASSLRVGQSSYNSPLHF. The CDR3 DNA sequence: TGTGCCAGCAGTTTAAGGGTAGGGCAGAGCTCCTATAATTCACCCCTCCACTTT.

The V and J genes are TRBV7-2 and TRBJ2-1; 9 bases are shared with TRBD2. V trimming: 7 bases; J trimming: 4 bases; junction bases outside the gene matches: 11. In germline, CDR1 is SGHTA, CDR2 FQGNSA. The CDR3 contains 16 residues. The DNA for the CDR3 is TGTGCCAGCACCCTAGCGAGCGGGGGGTTATACAATGAGCAGTTCTTC. As protein: CASTLASGGLYNEQFF.

CDR3 loop: CASSLANDRETQYF. CDR3 nucleotides: TGCGCCAGCAGCTTGGCCAACGACAGGGAGACCCAGTACTTC. V and J are TRBV5-1 and TRBJ2-5; D is possibly TRBD1 (6 bases). The CDR3 sequence is 14 residues long. Germline V CDR1 and CDR2: SGHRS, YFSETQ. V was pared by 0 bases and J by 5 bases, with 11 bases between.

This rearrangement joins TRBV27 to TRBJ1-5; the match to TRBD1 covers 10 bases. The trim removed 5 bases at V and 2 bases at J, leaving 6 bases unmatched. CDR3 length: 16 residues. Per the germline V gene, CDR1 is MNHEY and CDR2 is SMNVEV (reference sequence). The CDR3 protein is CASSVRGTGGNQPQHF. The DNA for the CDR3 is TGTGCCAGCAGTGTCCGGGGGACAGGGGGCAATCAGCCCCAGCATTTT.

This clone was detected only once. J is TRBJ2-7 and V is TRBV9; D not certain. V lost 0 bases and J lost 4, with 8 bases in between. There are 13 residues in the CDR3. Germline values: CDR1 SGDLS, CDR2 YYNGEE. CDR3 residues: CASSVGRNYEQYF. The CDR3 coding sequence is TGTGCCAGCAGCGTAGGAAGGAATTACGAGCAGTACTTC.

This clone was detected only once. This chain links TRBV28 with TRBJ1-2, with 8 bases matching TRBD1. Losses at the gene ends were 4 bases for V and 4 bases for J; bases not matched to a gene: 5. The CDR3 is 14 residues long. CDR1 and CDR2 from the germline V gene are MDHEN and SYDVKM. CDR3 protein: CASSSAGTGYGYTF. Here the CDR3 DNA reads TGTGCCAGCAGTTCCGCCGGGACAGGCTATGGCTACACCTTC.

The genes are TRBV11-3 and TRBJ2-7; D ambiguous. CDR3 length: 14 amino acids. Germline lookup yields CDR1 SGHNT and CDR2 YENEEA. Trimming stripped 1 base from V and 2 bases from J, with 9 bases between. CDR3 amino acids: CASSLGPGAYEQYF. The CDR3 coding sequence is TGTGCCAGCAGCTTAGGTCCAGGAGCCTACGAGCAGTACTTC.

This chain joins TRBV7-3 and TRBJ2-1; 8 bases are shared with TRBD2. This CDR3 has 15 residues. CDR1 and CDR2 (germline): SGHTA, FQGTGA. The V gene end was trimmed by 5 bases and the J gene end by 6 bases; junction bases not matched to a gene: 9. The CDR3 coding sequence is TGTGCCAGCAGCCTTTATGGCGGGGGGATCAATGAGCAGTTCTTC. Translating it yields CASSLYGGGINEQFF.

This clone was detected only once. The chain employs TRBV11-2 and TRBJ1-2; TRBD1 aligns across 8 bases. CDR1 is SGHAT, CDR2 FQNNGV, per germline. The CDR3 covers 13 residues. V gave up 5 bases and J gave up 2 bases; unmatched junction bases: 1. The CDR3 region is CASSRTGNYGYTF. In nucleotides, the CDR3 is TGTGCCAGCAGCCGGACAGGGAACTATGGCTACACCTTC.

This clone was seen only a few times. This rearrangement joins TRBV14 to TRBJ1-1, with a tentative D call TRBD1 (6 bases). The germline V and J ends were trimmed by 2 bases and 1 base, with 11 bases remaining between them. The germline V gene has CDR1 SGHDN and CDR2 FVKESK. The CDR3 covers 15 residues. CDR3 loop: CASSQTTGWNTEAFF. In nucleotides, the CDR3 is TGTGCCAGCAGCCAAACAACAGGGTGGAACACTGAAGCTTTCTTT.

This clone has a single count. The V and J genes are TRBV19 and TRBJ1-2; D possibly corresponds to TRBD1 (6 bases). Germline-derived CDR1 and CDR2 are LNHDA and SQIVND (reference sequence). The CDR3 runs 16 residues. Trimming left V 7 bases short and J 2 bases short, with 20 bases between. The CDR3 region has the DNA TGTGCCAGTACCTTAGGGGGGGGACGGCTCAACTATGGCTACACCTTC. Protein product: CASTLGGGRLNYGYTF.

J is TRBJ1-5 and V is TRBV7-6; no definite D call. Germline CDR1 SGHVS, CDR2 FNYEAQ. Between the trimmed V and J ends, which lost 5 bases and 5 bases, there was a span of 16 bases. This CDR3 contains 15 residues. The CDR3, as DNA: TGTGCCAGCAGCCCATCCTCGGGATCCGATCAGCCCCAGCATTTT. This codes for CASSPSSGSDQPQHF.

A single count supports this clone. The rearrangement joins TRBV5-1 to TRBJ2-2, with TRBD1 matching 9 bases. V shed 2 bases, J shed 6 bases, and the junction held 8 bases outside the gene matches. Germline V lookup: CDR1 SGHRS, CDR2 YFSETQ. The CDR3 is 16 residues long. The CDR3 sequence is CASSLGTGTKAGELFF. CDR3 in DNA: TGCGCCAGCAGCTTAGGGACAGGGACTAAGGCCGGGGAGCTGTTTTTT.

The chain has TRBV2 and TRBJ1-5, with a weak D call TRBD1 (5 bases). The ends were cut back, 6 bases at V and 1 base at J, with 13 bases in the middle. Germline V lookup: CDR1 SNHLY, CDR2 FYNNEI. The CDR3 has 15 amino acids. CDR3 DNA: TGTGCCAGCAGCGCAGGGATGAGAAGCAATCAGCCCCAGCATTTT. Translation: CASSAGMRSNQPQHF.